The 21 T cell receptor beta chains in this list originate from one sample, sequenced in a study of T cells after yellow fever vaccination. TCRdb passed the 5' RACE reads through MiXCR, listing each CDR3 protein once. The sample holds 300,000 to 350,000 distinct CDR3 sequences, roughly 7.5% seen once. The sequencing here drew on PBMCs, taken roughly seven weeks after the first yellow fever vaccination. The receptors stem from a man aged 18 to 29 who received the YFV17D yellow fever vaccine.

This clonotype was seen more than once but under ten times. The chain has TRBV25-1 and TRBJ2-1; D possibly uses TRBD1 or TRBD2 (5 bases each). The V end was cut by 2 bases, the J end by 7 bases, with 15 bases between. Germline CDR1 reads MGHDK; CDR2 reads SYGVNS. This CDR3 is built from 15 residues. The CDR3 sequence is CASSERASWGNEQFF. CDR3 coding DNA: TGTGCCAGCAGTGAACGGGCTAGTTGGGGGAATGAGCAGTTCTTC.

This clonotype was seen more than once but under ten times. J is TRBJ1-6 and V is TRBV11-2; 7 nucleotides line up with TRBD1. This CDR3 is built from 18 residues. V trimming: 0 bases; J trimming: 5 bases; junction bases outside the gene matches: 10. Germline lookup yields CDR1 SGHAT and CDR2 FQNNGV. Here the CDR3 reads CASSLDHWGTANNSPLHF. The CDR3 DNA reads as TGTGCCAGCAGCTTAGATCATTGGGGGACAGCGAATAATTCACCCCTCCACTTT.

This clonotype was counted between two and nine times. This chain uses TRBV7-2 with TRBJ1-6, with D possibly being TRBD1 (5 bases). CDR1 and CDR2 from the germline V gene are SGHTA and FQGNSA. V lost 3 bases and J lost 3, with 9 bases in between. The CDR3 runs to 15 residues. The CDR3 loop is CASSFRVDYNSPLHF. CDR3 nucleotide sequence: TGTGCCAGCAGCTTCAGGGTAGACTATAATTCACCCCTCCACTTT. The full variable domain, with the rest looked up from reference TRBV7-2 and TRBJ1-6, is GAGVSQSPSNKVTEKGKDVELRCDPISGHTALYWYRQSLGQGLEFLIYFQGNSAPDKSGLPSDRFSAERTGGSVSTLTIQRTQQEDSAVYLCASSFRVDYNSPLHFGNGTRLTVT.

This clonotype was seen a handful of times. The chain carries TRBV5-1 and TRBJ1-2; TRBD1 agrees at 9 bases. The germline gives CDR1 SGHRS, CDR2 YFSETQ. V trimming: 0 bases; J trimming: 8 bases; junction bases outside the gene matches: 8. The CDR3 covers 15 residues. The chain's CDR3 is CASSLAQDRGGGYTF. The CDR3 DNA follows: TGCGCCAGCAGCTTGGCCCAGGACAGGGGAGGAGGCTACACCTTC.

This clonotype was picked up many times. The chain recombines TRBV7-3 with TRBJ2-3; TRBD2 agrees at 7 bases. CDR3 length: 15 amino acids. With V trimmed by 0 bases and J by 2 bases, 2 bases remained unmatched. The germline V gene encodes CDR1 SGHTA and CDR2 FQGTGA. CDR3 residues: CASSLTGGLTDTQYF. The DNA for the CDR3 is TGTGCCAGCAGCTTAACGGGAGGGCTCACAGATACGCAGTATTTT.

In this sample, this clonotype turned up a few times. The rearrangement joins TRBV29-1 to TRBJ2-3; a possible D gene is TRBD1 (5 bases). V lost 3 bases to trimming and J lost 5 bases, with 15 bases between them. This CDR3 spans 14 amino acids. CDR1 is SQVTM and CDR2 is ANQGSEA in the germline V gene. The CDR3 sequence: CSVEAAGFEDTQYF. The DNA for the CDR3 is TGCAGCGTTGAGGCGGCAGGGTTCGAAGATACGCAGTATTTT.

This clonotype came up a few times. The V call is TRBV7-2, the J call TRBJ2-4; D uncertain. The length of the CDR3 is 13 residues. The ends were cut back, 3 bases at V and 4 bases at J, with 7 bases in the middle. In germline, CDR1 is SGHTA, CDR2 FQGNSA. CDR3 nucleotide sequence: TGTGCCAGCAGCTTTGACCCTAAAAACATTCAGTACTTC. Protein: CASSFDPKNIQYF.

The chain employs TRBV20-1 and TRBJ1-4; tentative D call: TRBD1 (6 bases). Germline V gives CDR1 DFQATT, CDR2 SNEGSKA (reference sequence). CDR3 size: 15 residues. The V end lost 3 bases, the J end lost 8 bases, and 19 bases lay between the germline ends. CDR3 in amino acids: CSARPSGRGVEKLFF. The DNA for the CDR3 is TGCAGTGCTAGGCCCTCTGGAAGGGGGGTGGAAAAACTGTTTTTT.

There are a few counts of this clonotype. The V call is TRBV12-3 or TRBV12-4, the J call TRBJ1-1; tentative D call: TRBD1 (6 bases). V lost 6 bases, J lost 0 bases, and 17 bases lay in between. CDR3 length: 16 residues. CDR3 loop: CASSPRRGGMNTEAFF. The CDR3 coding sequence is TGTGCCAGCAGCCCGCGCCGTGGGGGCATGAACACTGAAGCTTTCTTT.

This clonotype was seen only a few times. The rearrangement links TRBV7-2 to TRBJ2-3, with D possibly TRBD1 on 6 matching bases. This CDR3 has 15 amino acids. Germline V CDR1 and CDR2: SGHTA, FQGNSA. V lost 5 bases, J lost 3 bases, and 15 bases lay in between. The CDR3 coding sequence is TGTGCCAGCAGCCCTATCACAGGGTGGACAGATACGCAGTATTTT. Protein sequence: CASSPITGWTDTQYF.

The chain recombines TRBV19 with TRBJ1-1, with a tentative D call TRBD1 (5 bases). CDR1 is LNHDA and CDR2 is SQIVND in the germline V gene (reference sequence). The CDR3 length is 15 residues. Between the trimmed V and J ends, which lost 7 bases and 5 bases, there was a span of 20 bases. The CDR3 reads CASNGQGGMGTEAFF. CDR3 bases: TGTGCCAGTAATGGTCAGGGTGGAATGGGGACTGAAGCTTTCTTT.

The CDR3 nucleotides are TGTGCCAGCAGTCTTAGCGGGTCTTTAAACATTCAGTACTTC. Protein product: CASSLSGSLNIQYF. The genes are TRBV6-1 and TRBJ2-4, with 7 positions matching TRBD2. With 5 bases clipped from V and 6 bases from J, the junction kept 7 bases outside the gene matches. This CDR3 comprises 14 residues. Germline V CDR1 and CDR2: MNHNS, SASEGT.

Many counts were recorded for this clonotype. This chain joins TRBV5-1 and TRBJ1-2; tentative D call: TRBD1 (5 bases). Trimming removed 4 bases at V and 4 bases at J, with 14 bases between. This CDR3 is built from 14 residues. Germline CDR1 reads SGHRS; CDR2 reads YFSETQ. CDR3 region: CASSPETAAYGYTF. CDR3 nucleotides: TGCGCCAGCAGCCCGGAGACAGCAGCCTATGGCTACACCTTC.

The gene calls are TRBV30 and TRBJ1-2; TRBD1 agrees at 7 bases. Germline values: CDR1 GTSNPN, CDR2 SVGIG (reference sequence). The CDR3 runs to 12 residues. J lost 5 bases, V lost 5 bases, and 5 bases had no gene match. The CDR3 DNA reads as TGTGCCTGGTGGACAGGCGTATATGGCTACACCTTC. Protein product: CAWWTGVYGYTF. Variable domain in full (rest from reference TRBV30 and TRBJ1-2): SQTIHQWPATLVQPVGSPLSLECTVEGTSNPNLYWYRQAAGRGLQLLFYSVGIGQISSEVPQNLSASRPQDRQFILSSKKLLLSDSGFYLCAWWTGVYGYTFGSGTRLTVV.

This clonotype was counted only a few times. The V and J genes are TRBV4-2 and TRBJ1-4; 8 bases fit TRBD1. There are 16 residues in the CDR3. Per germline, CDR1 LGHNA and CDR2 YNFKEQ. V lost 4 bases, J lost 0 bases, and 4 bases stayed unmatched. The CDR3 loop is CASSPGQVATNEKLFF. CDR3 bases: TGTGCCAGCAGCCCGGGACAGGTAGCAACTAATGAAAAACTGTTTTTT.

This clonotype was counted only a few times. The V and J genes are TRBV9 and TRBJ2-3; 9 bases are shared with TRBD2. Germline V lookup: CDR1 SGDLS, CDR2 YYNGEE. V gave up 4 bases and J gave up 1 base; unmatched junction bases: 4. The CDR3 covers 15 residues. The chain's CDR3 is CASSPQRGGTDTQYF. In nucleotides, the CDR3 is TGTGCCAGCAGCCCCCAGCGGGGGGGCACAGATACGCAGTATTTT.

This clonotype occurred many times. The V and J genes are TRBV29-1 and TRBJ1-2, with no clear D. This CDR3 has 16 residues. V gave up 3 bases and J gave up 6 bases, with 23 bases separating them. The V gene's germline CDR1 is SQVTM and CDR2 ANQGSEA. The CDR3 coding sequence is TGCAGCGTTGAGACCGCATTAAAACGATGGCAAGATGGCTACACCTTC. Translating gives CSVETALKRWQDGYTF.

This clonotype came up a few times. The V gene is TRBV7-2, the J gene TRBJ1-2, with D tentatively TRBD1 (5 bases). This CDR3 region has 13 residues. CDR1 and CDR2 from the germline V gene are SGHTA and FQGNSA. Trimming removed 4 bases at V and 1 base at J, with 7 bases between. The DNA of the CDR3 is TGTGCCAGCAGCTACAGGATTAACTATGGCTACACCTTC. This codes for CASSYRINYGYTF.

The chain recombines TRBV7-3 with TRBJ2-1; 8 nucleotides align to TRBD2. Germline lookup yields CDR1 SGHTA and CDR2 FQGTGA. The CDR3 has 15 residues. V was clipped by 1 base and J by 7 bases; unmatched bases: 6. The DNA of the CDR3 is TGTGCCAGCAGCTTAAGTACTAGCGGAACGAATGAGCAGTTCTTC. Translating gives CASSLSTSGTNEQFF.

This clonotype was observed a handful of times. The rearrangement links TRBV20-1 to TRBJ2-2; D unclear. V was shortened by 5 bases and J by 5 bases, with 9 bases between the two germline ends. Germline assignment: CDR1 DFQATT and CDR2 SNEGSKA (reference sequence). There are 12 residues in the CDR3. The CDR3 region is CSAPSETGELFF. CDR3 bases: TGCAGTGCTCCATCTGAAACCGGGGAGCTGTTTTTT.

This clonotype was observed a handful of times. The rearrangement links TRBV5-1 to TRBJ1-6; 9 nucleotides agree with TRBD1. V was clipped by 4 bases and J by 5 bases; unmatched bases: 4. The CDR3 is made up of 15 amino acids. Germline V gene lookup returns CDR1 SGHRS and CDR2 YFSETQ. CDR3 in DNA: TGCGCCAGCAGCGAAAGACAGGGGGATAATTCACCCCTCCACTTT. Translating it yields CASSERQGDNSPLHF.